Listed below are T cell receptor beta chains from one sample, sequenced in a study of T-cell reconstitution after alpha-beta-depleted transplantation in children. Each CDR3 protein gets one entry after TCRdb re-called the PCR reads with MiXCR. This sample has about 200,000 distinct CDR3 sequences, with around 8.4% found just once. The sequenced sample was PBMCs, mostly from graft donor cells, obtained 360 days after TCRalphabeta/CD19-depleted stem cell transplant. The receptors here all came from a male patient between 2 and 15 years old who had a stem cell transplant for acute myeloid leukemia, so the T cells may come from the graft donor. CDR3s include the opening cysteine and the closing phenylalanine or tryptophan.

CDR3aa,j_gene,v_gene
CASRGQGTTEAFF,TRBJ1-1,TRBV12-3/TRBV12-4
CAISGGTSANNEQFF,TRBJ2-1,TRBV10-3
CAISERGGYEQYF,TRBJ2-7,TRBV10-3
CASSNSGNYEQYF,TRBJ2-7,TRBV7-2
CASSFSGGSGNTIYF,TRBJ1-3,TRBV12-3/TRBV12-4
CSVADRGYGYTF,TRBJ1-2,TRBV29-1
CATPGQGNTGELFF,TRBJ2-2,TRBV10-2
CASSQRERGETQYF,TRBJ2-5,TRBV6-2/TRBV6-3
CASSYSDRRGTEAFF,TRBJ1-1,TRBV6-2/TRBV6-3
CASSHPGETQYF,TRBJ2-5,TRBV7-7
CASGGGGSYNEQFF,TRBJ2-1,TRBV4-1
CASSWGRVSGRATYEQYF,TRBJ2-7,TRBV7-6
CASSVDFQGATEAFF,TRBJ1-1,TRBV9
CASSLELAGQETQYF,TRBJ2-5,TRBV12-3/TRBV12-4
CASSLRLAGTDTQYF,TRBJ2-3,TRBV5-4
CASSPTTRRMNTEAFF,TRBJ1-1,TRBV5-6
CASSFRTGRETQYF,TRBJ2-5,TRBV5-1
CASSIALSTDTQYF,TRBJ2-3,TRBV19
CASSYGALVVSGELFF,TRBJ2-2,TRBV6-5
CASSSQGPNEKLFF,TRBJ1-4,TRBV7-2
CASSPSRGNNEQFF,TRBJ2-1,TRBV11-3
CASSSPGQGFYEQYF,TRBJ2-7,TRBV18
CASSPETGDQETQYF,TRBJ2-5,TRBV12-3/TRBV12-4
CASSRLGILYGYTF,TRBJ1-2,TRBV19
CASSPQAGLAKNIQYF,TRBJ2-4,TRBV18
CAISAGSQETQYF,TRBJ2-5,TRBV10-3
CASSLADRGRGYTF,TRBJ1-2,TRBV7-2
CASSRSRGESMNTEAFF,TRBJ1-1,TRBV12-3/TRBV12-4
CASSRGTAGETQYF,TRBJ2-5,TRBV6-1
CSARDPLGIEAFF,TRBJ1-1,TRBV20-1
CASSVGSENIQYF,TRBJ2-4,TRBV9
CASSPSVRAEKLFF,TRBJ1-4,TRBV7-9
CASNYLSYNEQFF,TRBJ2-1,TRBV7-2
CASSSVHRGEQFF,TRBJ2-1,TRBV7-9
CSVEPGGTGDNEQFF,TRBJ2-1,TRBV29-1
CATQIQGAGDTQYF,TRBJ2-3,TRBV10-3
CSVERGAQAGNIQYF,TRBJ2-4,TRBV29-1
CSARGAPTAQETQYF,TRBJ2-5,TRBV20-1
CSVDWGTSRDTQYF,TRBJ2-3,TRBV29-1
CASTGTSLAGGVDEQFF,TRBJ2-1,TRBV12-5
CASSLGTTNEKLFF,TRBJ1-4,TRBV12-3/TRBV12-4
CSAGRRYSYEQYF,TRBJ2-7,TRBV20-1
CASSFGPIQGGGYTF,TRBJ1-2,TRBV5-1